Shown below are 14 T cell receptor beta chains from a single sample sequenced in a study of T cells in women clearing cervical HPV infection. Sequenced by immunoSEQ multiplex PCR; TCRdb stores in-frame clones only, minus some. The repertoire table contains fewer than 30,000 clones. Source material: blood buffy coat. The origin of the receptors is a woman aged 18 to 75 with a cervical HPV16 infection that either progressed to CIN3+ or cleared (not recorded which).

Regarding this clone: The read finishes 3 residues shy of the CDR3 end, and the germline J gene is used to complete it. V is TRBV12-5 and J is TRBJ2-3; D uncertain. Trimming took 2 bases from V and 0 from J, leaving 9 bases between them. Looked up from germline, CDR1 is LGHNT and CDR2 is FRNRAP. This CDR3 has 15 amino acids. CDR3: CASGLRVSSTDTQYF. The sequenced CDR3 bases are TGTGCTAGTGGTTTGAGGGTTTCTAGCACAGATACG.

A note on this clone: Coverage ceases 3 residues before the CDR3 finishes, and the germline J gene fills in the end. The chain employs TRBV11-2 and TRBJ2-3, with a weak D call TRBD2 (5 bases). Looked up from germline, CDR1 is SGHAT and CDR2 is FQNNGV. There are 14 residues in the CDR3. V was pared by 3 bases and J by 0 bases, with 7 bases between. CDR3 bases read: TGTGCCAGCAGCTTCAGCGGTAGCACAGATACG. Its protein product is CASSFSGSTDT. The entire CDR3 reads CASSFSGSTDTQYF.

As regards this clone: The CDR3 extends 3 residues past the end of the read, so its final part is completed from the germline J gene. The chain is built from TRBV7-9 and TRBJ1-4, with 8 bases fitting TRBD1. V lost 3 bases to trimming and J lost 8 bases; unmatched junction nucleotides: 2. Looked up from germline, CDR1 is SEHNR and CDR2 is FQNEAQ (reference sequence). The CDR3 totals 13 residues. The CDR3 DNA, read in part, is TGTGCCAGCAGCTTTCAGGGGGCAGAAAAA. Its translation is CASSFQGAEK. The entire CDR3 protein is CASSFQGAEKLFF.

With respect to this clone: The CDR3 end is not reached by the read, which stops 3 residues before it; the germline J gene fills it in. This sequence joins TRBV2 and TRBJ1-2, with D possibly being TRBD1 (5 bases). V was trimmed by 5 bases and J by 6 bases, leaving 7 bases between them. CDR1 is SNHLY, CDR2 FYNNEI, per germline. This CDR3 has 11 residues. CDR3 sequence reads: CASSQTDGYTF. CDR3 DNA, as far as it was read: TGTGCCAGCAGTCAGACAGATGGC.

In regard to this clone: The read halts 3 residues ahead of the CDR3 end, with the missing end drawn from the germline J gene. The rearrangement uses TRBV6-4 and TRBJ2-1; 8 nucleotides match TRBD2. V lost 5 bases to trimming and J lost 0 bases; unmatched junction nucleotides: 3. The CDR3 spans 15 residues. The germline V gene has CDR1 MRHNA and CDR2 SNTAGT. CDR3 sequence reads: CASSSSGSSYNEQFF. The sequenced CDR3 bases are TGTGCCAGCAGTTCCAGCGGGAGCTCCTACAATGAG.

As for this clone: Sequencing ends 3 residues short of the CDR3 end; the germline J gene provides the rest. This rearrangement joins TRBV11-2 to TRBJ2-5; 9 nucleotides line up with TRBD2. With 4 bases clipped from V and 2 bases from J, the junction kept 2 bases outside the gene matches. The CDR3 has 14 residues. CDR1 and CDR2 (germline): SGHAT, FQNNGV. The sequenced CDR3 bases are TGTGCCAGCAGCTCGCGGGGGGGACAAGAGACC. This sequence encodes CASSSRGGQET. The whole CDR3 protein reads CASSSRGGQETQYF. The full variable domain, completed using reference TRBV11-2 and TRBJ2-5, is EAGVAQSPRYKIIEKRQSVAFWCNPISGHATLYWYQQILGQGPKLLIQFQNNGVVDDSQLPKDRFSAERLKGVDSTLKIQPAKLEDSAVYLCASSSRGGQETQYFGPGTRLLVL.

Of note for this clone: The read gets to within 3 residues of the CDR3 end, and the germline J gene fills in the rest. The rearrangement joins TRBV20-1 to TRBJ2-1; TRBD2 matches at 7 bases. Per germline, CDR1 DFQATT and CDR2 SNEGSKA (reference sequence). There are 13 residues in the CDR3. The V gene end was trimmed by 2 bases and the J gene end by 4 bases; junction bases not matched to a gene: 2. CDR3 DNA, as far as it was read: TGCAGTGCTAGACGGGACTATTACAATGAG. Residues: CSARRDYYNE. From start to end, the CDR3 is CSARRDYYNEQFF.

Turning to this clone: Read sequence stops 3 residues before the CDR3 end, and the germline J gene provides the missing end. V and J are TRBV18 and TRBJ2-5; 10 nucleotides agree with TRBD2. J was trimmed by 4 bases and V by 6 bases; bases with no gene match: 8. Germline lookup yields CDR1 KGHSH and CDR2 LQKENI. CDR3 size: 15 residues. CDR3 sequence reads: CASSRSGRAGETQYF. The CDR3 bases that were read are TGTGCCAGCTCCCGAAGCGGGAGGGCCGGAGAGACC. Using reference TRBV18 and TRBJ2-5 for the parts outside the CDR3, the full variable domain is NAGVMQNPRHLVRRRGQEARLRCSPMKGHSHVYWYRQLPEEGLKFMVYLQKENIIDESGMPKERFSAEFPKEGPSILRIQQVVRGDSAAYFCASSRSGRAGETQYFGPGTRLLVL.

On this clone itself: The observed sequence ends 3 residues before the CDR3 terminus, with the missing tail filled in from the germline J gene. The chain has TRBV6-1 and TRBJ1-1; TRBD1 agrees at 9 bases. Germline V lookup: CDR1 MNHNS, CDR2 SASEGT. J lost 7 bases, V lost 0 bases, and 9 bases had no gene match. This CDR3 is built from 16 residues. The CDR3 is CASSEAPGTGSSEAFF. The CDR3 DNA, read in part, is TGTGCCAGCAGTGAAGCACCCGGGACAGGGAGTAGTGAA.

A note on this clone: The read stops 3 residues short of the end of the CDR3; the missing end is completed from the germline J gene. The chain couples TRBV7-8 to TRBJ2-7, with D perhaps TRBD1 (5 bases). Germline V gene lookup returns CDR1 SGHVS and CDR2 FQNEAQ. This CDR3 is 13 amino acids long. V lost 4 bases and J 3 bases, leaving 10 bases between the germline ends. Partial CDR3 DNA: TGTGCCAGCAGCTCCGACAGTTACTACGAG. This translates into CASSSDSYYE. Given in full, the CDR3 is CASSSDSYYEQYF.

The CDR3 spells CASSLEGRDTEAFF. The CDR3 bases that were read are TGCGCCAGCAGCTTGGAAGGGCGAGACACTGAA. The chain links TRBV5-1 to TRBJ1-1; D uncertain. The read terminates 3 residues before the CDR3 end, so the remaining end is supplied by the germline J gene. The CDR3 extends over 14 amino acids. The V gene's germline CDR1 is SGHRS and CDR2 YFSETQ. Deletions cut 0 bases from V and 3 bases from J, with 9 bases between. Using reference TRBV5-1 and TRBJ1-1 for the parts outside the CDR3, the full variable domain is KAGVTQTPRYLIKTRGQQVTLSCSPISGHRSVSWYQQTPGQGLQFLFEYFSETQRNKGNFPGRFSGRQFSNSRSEMNVSTLELGDSALYLCASSLEGRDTEAFFGQGTRLTVV.

Concerning this clone itself: Read data end 3 residues before the CDR3 end; the end is taken from the germline J gene. The chain is built from TRBV20-1 and TRBJ1-2, with 10 bases that match TRBD1. The junction had 8 bases not matched to a gene; V was cut back by 6 bases and J by 4 bases. Germline CDR1 DFQATT, CDR2 SNEGSKA (reference sequence). The CDR3 runs to 14 residues. CDR3 bases read: TGCAGTGCCACCGGACAGGGGGAGGTCTATGGC. Protein sequence: CSATGQGEVYG. The entire CDR3 sequence reads CSATGQGEVYGYTF.

Details on this clone: The CDR3 is cut off 3 residues early in the read; its end comes from the germline J gene. The V gene is TRBV5-3, the J gene TRBJ2-3; D is possibly TRBD1 (6 bases). TRBV5-3 is assigned to the ORF class and has an uncertain function. V lost 0 bases, J lost 1 base, and 12 bases lay in between. The CDR3 length is 16 residues. The covered CDR3 bases are TGTGCCAGAAGCTTGGTAAGGGGGAAGGGCACAGATACG. Its translation is CARSLVRGKGTDT. The entire CDR3 sequence reads CARSLVRGKGTDTQYF.

As to this clone: The observed sequence ends 3 residues before the CDR3 terminus, with the missing tail filled in from the germline J gene. V usage is TRBV4-1 and J usage is TRBJ2-1; TRBD2 agrees at 10 bases. This CDR3 is 17 amino acids long. Germline CDR1 reads MGHRA; CDR2 reads YSYEKL. Trimming at V came to 1 base and at J to 7 bases, leaving 10 bases not matched to a gene. This chain's CDR3 is CASSQVLLASGRNEQFF. The covered CDR3 bases are TGCGCCAGCAGCCAAGTCCTATTAGCTAGCGGGAGAAATGAG.